A selection of T cell receptor beta chains follows, all from one sample in a study of shared clonotypes between healthy human individuals. TCRdb's copy holds only in-frame clones and misses some; the assay was immunoSEQ multiplex PCR. This sample yields about 2.4 million clones, of which 80% to 95% are seen a single time; 0.36% belongs to the top ten. Specimen: naive CD4+ T cells from PBMCs. These receptors all come from a young man in good health. Some clones in this sample may be carry-over from other donors' samples. Each CDR3 is given with its conserved first and last residue. D genes are given only for firm matches. Clone size is stated in some rows and not others, as once, few, many or a class when expanded.

j_call	v_call	d_call	clone_size	cdr3_aa	cdr3_nt
TRBJ1-3	TRBV28	.	.	CASSFVTVSSGNTIYF	TGTGCCAGCAGTTTTGTGACGGTTAGCTCTGGAAACACCATATATTTT
TRBJ2-2	TRBV9	TRBD1	.	CASSVGQLIVTGELFF	TGTGCCAGCAGCGTGGGACAGCTTATTGTTACCGGGGAGCTGTTTTTT
TRBJ2-5	TRBV30	.	.	CAWSMLFQETQYF	TGTGCCTGGAGTATGCTATTCCAAGAGACCCAGTACTTC
TRBJ2-5	TRBV19	.	.	CASSIGWTAGQETQYF	TGTGCCAGTAGTATAGGATGGACAGCAGGGCAAGAGACCCAGTACTTC
TRBJ2-7	TRBV10-3	.	.	CAIRRDNRGEQYF	TGTGCCATCAGGAGGGACAACCGGGGGGAGCAGTACTTC
TRBJ1-2	TRBV12-5	.	.	CASGTNYGYTF	TGTGCTAGTGGAACAAACTATGGCTACACCTTC
TRBJ1-1	TRBV4-1	TRBD1	.	CASSQHTGTGMNTEAFF	TGCGCCAGCAGCCAACACACCGGGACAGGGATGAACACTGAAGCTTTCTTT
TRBJ1-3	TRBV5-6	TRBD1	.	CASSGDRGRGGNTIYF	TGTGCCAGCAGCGGAGACAGGGGGCGAGGTGGAAACACCATATATTTT
TRBJ1-2	TRBV6-5	TRBD1	.	CASRPDGTGGYTF	TGTGCCAGCAGGCCTGATGGGACAGGAGGCTACACCTTC
TRBJ1-2	TRBV2	.	.	CAKRVQNGYTF	TGTGCCAAGAGGGTTCAGAATGGCTACACCTTC
TRBJ1-1	TRBV14	.	.	CASSRSLQRGTEAFF	TGTGCCAGCAGCCGCTCACTACAGAGGGGGACTGAAGCTTTCTTT
TRBJ1-4	TRBV29-1	.	.	CSVEEGVLFF	TGCAGCGTTGAAGAGGGAGTGCTGTTTTTT
TRBJ2-5	TRBV7-3	TRBD2	.	CASSFLAGGGETQYF	TGTGCCAGCAGCTTCCTAGCGGGAGGTGGAGAGACCCAGTACTTC
TRBJ2-1	TRBV4-3	TRBD2	.	CASSQDGPSGSRNEQFF	TGCGCCAGCAGCCAAGATGGCCCTAGCGGGAGTCGAAATGAGCAGTTCTTC
TRBJ2-1	TRBV29-1	TRBD1	.	CSVPGTGFNEQFF	TGCAGCGTGCCCGGGACAGGGTTCAATGAGCAGTTCTTC
TRBJ2-2	TRBV15	TRBD2	.	CATSRVAGEPTGELFF	TGTGCCACCAGCAGAGTCGCGGGAGAGCCAACCGGGGAGCTGTTTTTT
TRBJ2-1	TRBV9	TRBD2	.	CASSVGGGSRYNEQFF	TGTGCCAGCAGCGTAGGGGGCGGGAGTCGGTACAATGAGCAGTTCTTC
TRBJ2-2	TRBV7-9	.	.	CASSLGLGLGAGELFF	TGTGCCAGCAGCTTAGGCCTCGGACTTGGAGCCGGGGAGCTGTTTTTT
TRBJ1-5	TRBV5-8	.	.	CASRSRGVGNQPQHF	TGTGCCAGCAGGTCGCGGGGGGTGGGTAATCAGCCCCAGCATTTT
TRBJ1-1	TRBV7-2	.	.	CASSLVGAAFTEAFF	TGTGCCAGCAGCTTAGTCGGGGCAGCATTCACTGAAGCTTTCTTT
TRBJ2-7	TRBV5-6	.	.	CASSLGYGSYEQYF	TGTGCCAGCAGCTTGGGATACGGGAGCTACGAGCAGTACTTC
TRBJ2-7	TRBV7-9	.	.	CASSAWTAEEQYF	TGTGCCAGCAGCGCCTGGACGGCGGAGGAGCAGTACTTC
TRBJ2-5	TRBV18	.	once	CASSARTGSQETQYF	TGTGCCAGCTCAGCACGAACCGGGAGCCAAGAGACCCAGTACTTC
TRBJ1-2	TRBV28	TRBD1	.	CASSSSGQGLYGYTF	TGTGCCAGCAGTTCGTCCGGACAGGGGCTCTATGGCTACACCTTC
TRBJ1-5	TRBV6-1	.	.	CASSGAWGGGQPQHF	TGTGCCAGCAGTGGCGCCTGGGGGGGTGGACAGCCCCAGCATTTT
TRBJ2-7	TRBV5-5	.	.	CASDLEAGAREQYF	TGTGCCAGTGACCTCGAGGCGGGGGCACGGGAGCAGTACTTC
TRBJ2-5	TRBV5-3	TRBD2	once	CARRDPLAGGWDGWRMDGQETQYF	TGTGCCAGACGCGACCCCCTAGCGGGAGGCTGGGATGGGTGGAGAATGGACGGCCAAGAGACCCAGTACTTC
TRBJ1-4	TRBV28	.	.	CASSGLGPEKLFF	TGTGCCAGCTCAGGTCTGGGCCCCGAAAAACTGTTTTTT
TRBJ2-3	TRBV30	.	.	CAWSVSVGTDTQYF	TGTGCCTGGAGTGTTTCAGTGGGCACAGATACGCAGTATTTT
TRBJ1-1	TRBV4-1	.	.	CASSQVQGNTEAFF	TGCGCCAGCAGCCAAGTACAGGGAAACACTGAAGCTTTCTTT
TRBJ2-1	TRBV14	.	once	CASRAWGNEQFF	TGTGCCAGCAGGGCTTGGGGCAATGAGCAGTTCTTC
TRBJ1-5	TRBV7-8	.	.	CASSSHGSNQPQHF	TGTGCCAGCAGCTCCCACGGCTCCAATCAGCCCCAGCATTTT
TRBJ2-7	TRBV28	.	.	CATWVPYEQYF	TGTGCAACTTGGGTACCCTACGAGCAGTACTTC
TRBJ1-5	TRBV28	TRBD1	.	CASSLPTGGGQPQHF	TGTGCCAGCAGTTTGCCGACAGGGGGCGGACAGCCCCAGCATTTT
TRBJ1-4	TRBV27	TRBD1	.	CASSLSFWAGGTRNEKLFF	TGTGCCAGCAGTTTATCGTTCTGGGCAGGGGGCACAAGGAATGAAAAACTGTTTTTT
TRBJ2-7	TRBV28	TRBD1	.	CASSPGQGVVSF	TGTGCCAGCAGTCCAGGACAGGGTGTCGTGAGCTTC
TRBJ1-5	TRBV5-8	.	.	CASSLDRPVIAPKGPQHF	TGTGCCAGCAGCTTGGATCGTCCAGTGATAGCCCCTAAGGGGCCCCAGCATTTT
TRBJ1-1	TRBV28	.	once	CASSRQKYTEAFF	TGTGCCAGCAGTCGCCAGAAGTACACTGAAGCTTTCTTT
TRBJ1-1	TRBV29-1	.	.	CSARHLLKYTEAFF	TGCAGCGCTCGACACCTTCTGAAGTACACTGAAGCTTTCTTT
TRBJ2-1	TRBV5-1	.	.	CASSPSHSSDEQFF	TGCGCCAGCAGCCCCTCACATTCCAGCGATGAGCAGTTCTTC
TRBJ2-7	TRBV27	TRBD2	.	CASSLGLAGDEQYF	TGTGCCAGCAGTTTGGGGCTAGCGGGAGACGAGCAGTACTTC
TRBJ1-2	TRBV6-5	.	.	CASSYSTTVRGYTF	TGTGCCAGCAGTTACTCTACGACAGTCCGGGGCTACACCTTC
TRBJ2-5	TRBV2	.	.	CASSEGGTQYF	TGTGCCAGCAGTGAAGGGGGGACCCAGTACTTC
TRBJ2-6	TRBV6-4	.	.	CASRHSGANVLTF	TGTGCCAGCCGCCACTCTGGGGCCAACGTCCTGACTTTC
TRBJ2-3	TRBV18	.	.	CASSRQGTMEIGTQYF	TGTGCCAGCTCCCGTCAGGGAACAATGGAGATTGGTACGCAGTATTTT
TRBJ2-3	TRBV30	.	.	CAWSVSPDTQYF	TGTGCCTGGAGTGTGAGCCCAGATACGCAGTATTTT
TRBJ1-4	TRBV14	.	.	CASSGGGRGKLFF	TGTGCCAGCAGCGGAGGAGGGCGGGGAAAACTGTTTTTT
TRBJ2-1	TRBV7-2	.	.	CASSSLAASYNEQFF	TGTGCCAGCAGCTCCCTGGCCGCTTCCTACAATGAGCAGTTCTTC
TRBJ1-6	TRBV28	TRBD1	.	CASSLRFTGGFLPLHF	TGTGCCAGCAGCCTCCGGTTCACAGGGGGGTTTCTACCCCTCCACTTT
TRBJ2-5	TRBV19	TRBD2	.	CASSPWWREGKETQYF	TGTGCCAGTAGTCCCTGGTGGCGGGAGGGAAAAGAGACCCAGTACTTC
TRBJ1-2	TRBV29-1	.	.	CSIPGARSNYGYTF	TGCAGCATACCCGGGGCTAGGTCTAACTATGGCTACACCTTC
TRBJ2-3	TRBV4-1	TRBD2	.	CASSQKRASGDRPDTQYF	TGCGCCAGCAGCCAAAAAAGGGCTAGCGGGGACCGGCCAGATACGCAGTATTTT
TRBJ2-7	TRBV5-1	TRBD2	.	CASSEGRLAGEQYF	TGCGCCAGCAGCGAGGGACGACTAGCGGGGGAGCAGTACTTC
TRBJ2-5	TRBV2	TRBD2	.	CASSEALAQRGKQETQYF	TGTGCCAGCAGTGAAGCGCTTGCGCAGCGGGGGAAACAAGAGACCCAGTACTTC
TRBJ2-5	TRBV14	TRBD2	.	CASSQVPGRAETQYF	TGTGCCAGCAGCCAAGTCCCCGGGAGGGCCGAGACCCAGTACTTC